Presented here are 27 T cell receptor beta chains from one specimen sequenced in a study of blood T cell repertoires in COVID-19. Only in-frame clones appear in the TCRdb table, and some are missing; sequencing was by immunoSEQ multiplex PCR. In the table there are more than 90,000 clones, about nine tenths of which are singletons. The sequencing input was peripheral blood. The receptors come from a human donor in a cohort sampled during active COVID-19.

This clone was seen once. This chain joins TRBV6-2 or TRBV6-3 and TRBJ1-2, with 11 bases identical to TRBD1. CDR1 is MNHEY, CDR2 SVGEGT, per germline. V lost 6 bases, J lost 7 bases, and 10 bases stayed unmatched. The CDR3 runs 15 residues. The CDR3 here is CASSPGTGGAGGYTF. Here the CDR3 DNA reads TGTGCCAGCAGCCCTGGGACAGGGGGGGCCGGTGGCTACACCTTC.

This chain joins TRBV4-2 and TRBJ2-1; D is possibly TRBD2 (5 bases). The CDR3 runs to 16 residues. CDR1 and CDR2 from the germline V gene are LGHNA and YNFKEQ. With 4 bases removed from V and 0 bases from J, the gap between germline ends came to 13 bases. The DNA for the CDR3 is TGTGCCAGCAGCCCCTCTCGAGCGGACTCCTACAATGAGCAGTTCTTC. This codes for CASSPSRADSYNEQFF.

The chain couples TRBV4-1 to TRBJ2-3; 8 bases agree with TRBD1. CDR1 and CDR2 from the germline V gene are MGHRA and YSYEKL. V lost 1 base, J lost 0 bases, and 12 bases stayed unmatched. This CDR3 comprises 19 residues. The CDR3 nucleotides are TGCGCCAGCAGCCAAGCGCAACCCCCCGGGACAGGCAGCACAGATACGCAGTATTTT. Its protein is CASSQAQPPGTGSTDTQYF.

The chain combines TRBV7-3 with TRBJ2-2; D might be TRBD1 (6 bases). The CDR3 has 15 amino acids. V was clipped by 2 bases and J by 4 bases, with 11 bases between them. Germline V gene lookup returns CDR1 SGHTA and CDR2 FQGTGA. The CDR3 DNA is TGTGCCAGCAGCTTACGGACAGCAAGCACCGGGGAGCTGTTTTTT. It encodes CASSLRTASTGELFF.

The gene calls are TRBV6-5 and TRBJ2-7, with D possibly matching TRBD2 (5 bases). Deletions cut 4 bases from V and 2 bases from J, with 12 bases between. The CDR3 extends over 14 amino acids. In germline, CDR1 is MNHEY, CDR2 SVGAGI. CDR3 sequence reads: CASSSYGETYEQYF. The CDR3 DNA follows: TGTGCCAGCAGTTCCTACGGGGAAACCTACGAGCAGTACTTC.

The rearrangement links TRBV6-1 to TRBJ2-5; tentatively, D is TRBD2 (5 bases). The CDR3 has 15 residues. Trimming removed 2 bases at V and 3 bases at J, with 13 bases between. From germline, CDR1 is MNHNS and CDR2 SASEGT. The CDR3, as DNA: TGTGCCAGCAGTGAAAATGGCCTCGGGGAAGAGACCCAGTACTTC. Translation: CASSENGLGEETQYF.

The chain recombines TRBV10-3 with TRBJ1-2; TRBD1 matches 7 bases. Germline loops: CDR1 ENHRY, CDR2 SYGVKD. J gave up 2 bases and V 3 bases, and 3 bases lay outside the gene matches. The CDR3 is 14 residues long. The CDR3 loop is CAISDRQGNYGYTF. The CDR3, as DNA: TGTGCCATCAGTGACAGACAGGGAAACTATGGCTACACCTTC.

CDR3 sequence: CASSEGRTNEKLFF. In DNA, the CDR3 is TGCGCCAGCAGTGAGGGCAGAACTAATGAAAAACTGTTTTTT. V usage is TRBV10-1 and J usage is TRBJ1-4; D is undetermined. The V gene's germline CDR1 is WNHNN and CDR2 SYGVQD (reference sequence). Trimming took 2 bases from V and 1 from J, leaving 5 bases between them. CDR3 length: 14 amino acids.

CDR3 bases: TGTGCCAGTAGTCCCGGAGGCCTGCAAGAGACCCAGTACTTC. This sequence encodes CASSPGGLQETQYF. This chain connects TRBV19 to TRBJ2-5; tentative D call: TRBD2 (5 bases). V lost 5 bases to trimming and J lost 2 bases, with 12 bases between them. This CDR3 is 14 amino acids long. Germline CDR1 LNHDA, CDR2 SQIVND (reference sequence).

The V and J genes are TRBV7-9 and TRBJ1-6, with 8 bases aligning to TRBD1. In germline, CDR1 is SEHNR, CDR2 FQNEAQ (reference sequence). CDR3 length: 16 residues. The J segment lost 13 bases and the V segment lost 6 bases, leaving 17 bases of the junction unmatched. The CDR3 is CASSQGSGTGPPPLHF. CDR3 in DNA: TGTGCCAGCAGTCAAGGGTCTGGGACAGGCCCGCCGCCCCTCCACTTT.

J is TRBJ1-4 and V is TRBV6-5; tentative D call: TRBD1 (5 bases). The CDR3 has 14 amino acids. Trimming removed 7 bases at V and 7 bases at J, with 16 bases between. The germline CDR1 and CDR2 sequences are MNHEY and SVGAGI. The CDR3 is CASNPGETREKLFF. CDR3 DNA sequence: TGTGCCAGCAATCCGGGGGAGACTCGTGAAAAACTGTTTTTT.

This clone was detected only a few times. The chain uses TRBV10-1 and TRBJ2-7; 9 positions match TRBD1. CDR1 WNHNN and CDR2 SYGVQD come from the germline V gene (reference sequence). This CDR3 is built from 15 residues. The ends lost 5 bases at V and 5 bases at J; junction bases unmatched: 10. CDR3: CASSNTGTGHNEQYF. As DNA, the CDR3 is TGCGCCAGCAGTAACACCGGGACAGGGCATAACGAGCAGTACTTC.

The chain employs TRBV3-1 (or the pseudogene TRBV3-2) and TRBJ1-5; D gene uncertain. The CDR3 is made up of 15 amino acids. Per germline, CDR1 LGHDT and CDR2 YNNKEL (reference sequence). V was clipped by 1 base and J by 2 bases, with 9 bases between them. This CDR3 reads CASSQAGLGNQPQHF. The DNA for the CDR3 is TGTGCCAGCAGCCAAGCCGGGTTGGGCAATCAGCCCCAGCATTTT.

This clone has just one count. As DNA, the CDR3 is TGTGCCAGCAGCCCCGACGGGGGGGCCCCCGGGGAGCTGTTTTTT. This sequence encodes CASSPDGGAPGELFF. V and J are TRBV7-3 and TRBJ2-2, with 8 bases identical to TRBD2. Germline-derived CDR1 and CDR2 are SGHTA and FQGTGA. There are 15 residues in the CDR3. Trimming removed 5 bases from V and 6 bases from J; junction bases left unmatched: 8.

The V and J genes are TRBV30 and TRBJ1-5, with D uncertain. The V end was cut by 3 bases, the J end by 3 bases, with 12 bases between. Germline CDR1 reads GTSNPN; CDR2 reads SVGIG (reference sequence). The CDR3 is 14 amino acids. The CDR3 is CAWSRGRFNQPQHF. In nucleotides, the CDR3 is TGTGCCTGGAGCCGAGGTAGGTTCAATCAGCCCCAGCATTTT.

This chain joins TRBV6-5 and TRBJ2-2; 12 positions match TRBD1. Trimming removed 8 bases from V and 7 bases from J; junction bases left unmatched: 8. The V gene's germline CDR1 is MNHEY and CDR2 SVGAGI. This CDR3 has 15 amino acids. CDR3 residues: CASGGTGGAIGELFF. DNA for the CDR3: TGTGCCAGCGGGGGGACAGGGGGCGCGATCGGGGAGCTGTTTTTT.

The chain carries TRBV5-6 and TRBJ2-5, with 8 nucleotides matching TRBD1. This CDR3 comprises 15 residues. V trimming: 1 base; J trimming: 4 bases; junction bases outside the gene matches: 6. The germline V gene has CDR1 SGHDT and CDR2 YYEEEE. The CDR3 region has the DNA TGTGCCAGCAGCTTGCGGAAGACAGGGGCAGAGACCCAGTACTTC. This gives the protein CASSLRKTGAETQYF.

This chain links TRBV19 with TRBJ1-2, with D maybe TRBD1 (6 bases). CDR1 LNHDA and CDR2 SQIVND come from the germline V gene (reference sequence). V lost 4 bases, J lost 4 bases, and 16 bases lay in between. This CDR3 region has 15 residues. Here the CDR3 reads CASSTTGRKGYGYTF. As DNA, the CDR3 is TGTGCCAGTAGTACCACAGGGCGGAAGGGCTATGGCTACACCTTC.

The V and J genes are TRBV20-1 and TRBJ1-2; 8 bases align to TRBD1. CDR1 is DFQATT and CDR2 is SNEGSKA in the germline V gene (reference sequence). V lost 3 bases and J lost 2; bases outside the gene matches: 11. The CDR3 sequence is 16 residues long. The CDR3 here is CSASEGGRGQNYGYTF. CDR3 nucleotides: TGCAGTGCTAGTGAGGGGGGCAGGGGGCAGAACTATGGCTACACCTTC.

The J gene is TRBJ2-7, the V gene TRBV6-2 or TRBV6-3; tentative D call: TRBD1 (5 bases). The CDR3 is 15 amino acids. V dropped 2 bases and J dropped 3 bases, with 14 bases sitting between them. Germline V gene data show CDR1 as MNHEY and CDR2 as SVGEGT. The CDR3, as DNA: TGTGCCAGCAGTTACAGTGGGGCTAAGAGCTACGAGCAGTACTTC. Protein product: CASSYSGAKSYEQYF.

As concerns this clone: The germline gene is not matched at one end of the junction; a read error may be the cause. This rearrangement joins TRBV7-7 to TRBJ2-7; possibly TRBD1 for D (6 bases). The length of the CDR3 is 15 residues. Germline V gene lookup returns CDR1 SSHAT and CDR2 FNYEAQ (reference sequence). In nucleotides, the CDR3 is TGTGCTAGCAGCTTAGCCTCAGGGGCGCCCTACGAGCAGTACTTC. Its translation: CASSLASGAPYEQYF.

The CDR3 DNA is TGTGCCAGCAGCGTATCTAGCGGGGGGGGCACAGATACGCAGTATTTT. It codes for CASSVSSGGGTDTQYF. V gene TRBV9 combines with J gene TRBJ2-3, with TRBD2 matching over 12 bases. Trimming took 1 base from V and 1 from J; bases not matched to a gene: 1. Germline loops: CDR1 SGDLS, CDR2 YYNGEE. The CDR3 is 16 residues long.

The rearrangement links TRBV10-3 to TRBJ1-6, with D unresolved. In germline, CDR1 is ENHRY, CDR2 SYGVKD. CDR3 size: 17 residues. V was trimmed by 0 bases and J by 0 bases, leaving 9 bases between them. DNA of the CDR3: TGTGCCATCAGTGAGTCGAGACAACTCTCCTATAATTCACCCCTCCACTTT. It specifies CAISESRQLSYNSPLHF.

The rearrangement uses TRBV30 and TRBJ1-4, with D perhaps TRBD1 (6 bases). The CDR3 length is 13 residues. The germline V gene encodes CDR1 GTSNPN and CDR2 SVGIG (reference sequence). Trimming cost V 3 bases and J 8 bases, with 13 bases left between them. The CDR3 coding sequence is TGTGCCTGGAGCGTCCTTACAGGGGAAAAACTGTTTTTT. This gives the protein CAWSVLTGEKLFF. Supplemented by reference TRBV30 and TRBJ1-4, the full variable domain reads SQTIHQWPATLVQPVGSPLSLECTVEGTSNPNLYWYRQAAGRGLQLLFYSVGIGQISSEVPQNLSASRPQDRQFILSSKKLLLSDSGFYLCAWSVLTGEKLFFGSGTQLSVL.

CDR3 residues: CASSLGPGQGKSVAKLFF. The CDR3 region has the DNA TGTGCCAGCAGCTTGGGTCCGGGACAGGGGAAATCGGTGGCAAAACTGTTTTTT. The chain employs TRBV5-4 and TRBJ1-4, with TRBD1 identical over 10 bases. This CDR3 is built from 18 residues. V shed 0 bases, J shed 10 bases, and the junction held 15 bases outside the gene matches. Per the germline V gene, CDR1 is SGHNT and CDR2 is YYREEE (reference sequence).

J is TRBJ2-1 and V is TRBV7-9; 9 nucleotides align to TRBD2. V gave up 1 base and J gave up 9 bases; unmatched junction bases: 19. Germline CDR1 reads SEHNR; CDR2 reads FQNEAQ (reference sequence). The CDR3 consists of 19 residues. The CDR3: CASSLGRTSEHPVEGEQFF. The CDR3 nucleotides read TGTGCCAGCAGCTTAGGTCGGACTAGCGAGCACCCCGTTGAGGGTGAGCAGTTCTTC.

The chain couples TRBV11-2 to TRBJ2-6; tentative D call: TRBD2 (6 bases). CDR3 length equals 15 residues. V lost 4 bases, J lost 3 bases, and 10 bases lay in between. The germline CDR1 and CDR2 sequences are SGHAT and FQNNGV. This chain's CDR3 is CASSWRRVGANVLTF. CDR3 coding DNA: TGTGCCAGCAGCTGGCGGAGGGTTGGGGCCAACGTCCTGACTTTC. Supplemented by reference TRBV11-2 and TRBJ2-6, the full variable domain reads EAGVAQSPRYKIIEKRQSVAFWCNPISGHATLYWYQQILGQGPKLLIQFQNNGVVDDSQLPKDRFSAERLKGVDSTLKIQPAKLEDSAVYLCASSWRRVGANVLTFGAGSRLTVL.